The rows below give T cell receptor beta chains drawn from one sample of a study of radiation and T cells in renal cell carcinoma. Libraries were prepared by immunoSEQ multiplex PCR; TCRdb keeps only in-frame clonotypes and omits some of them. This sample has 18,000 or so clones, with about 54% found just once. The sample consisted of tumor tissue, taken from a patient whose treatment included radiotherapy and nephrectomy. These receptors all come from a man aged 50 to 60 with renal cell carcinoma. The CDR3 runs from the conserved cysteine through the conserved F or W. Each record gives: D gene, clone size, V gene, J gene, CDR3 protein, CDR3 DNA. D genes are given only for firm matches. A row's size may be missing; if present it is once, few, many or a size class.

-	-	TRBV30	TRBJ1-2	CAWSVANYGYTF	TGTGCCTGGAGTGTAGCTAACTATGGCTACACCTTC
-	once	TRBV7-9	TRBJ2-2	CASSFYSGELFF	TGTGCCAGCAGCTTTTACTCCGGGGAGCTGTTTTTT
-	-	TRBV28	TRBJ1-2	CASSRNYGYTF	TGTGCCAGCAGTAGGAACTATGGCTACACCTTC
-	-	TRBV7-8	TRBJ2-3	CASNRARDTDTQYF	TGTGCCAGCAACCGGGCGCGTGACACAGATACGCAGTATTTT
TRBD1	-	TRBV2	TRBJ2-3	CASRSRDRGTDTQYF	TGTGCCAGCAGGTCCCGGGACAGGGGGACAGATACGCAGTATTTT
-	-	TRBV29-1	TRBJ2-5	CSVAAVQETQYF	TGCAGCGTTGCAGCGGTCCAAGAGACCCAGTACTTC
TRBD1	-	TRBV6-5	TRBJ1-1	CASSYDRERTEAFF	TGTGCCAGCAGTTACGACAGGGAGAGGACTGAAGCTTTCTTT
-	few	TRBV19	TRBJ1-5	CASTDITGFNQPQHF	TGTGCCAGTACCGATATCACAGGTTTCAATCAGCCCCAGCATTTT
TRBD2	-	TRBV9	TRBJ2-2	CASSGWSGGVAGELFF	TGTGCCAGCAGCGGTTGGTCGGGAGGGGTTGCCGGGGAGCTGTTTTTT
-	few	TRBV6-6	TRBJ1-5	CASSYWAQPQHF	TGTGCCAGCAGTTACTGGGCACAGCCCCAGCATTTT
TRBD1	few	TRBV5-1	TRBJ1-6	CASSLGTGGSDSPLHF	TGCGCCAGCAGCTTGGGGACAGGGGGTAGCGATTCACCCCTCCACTTT
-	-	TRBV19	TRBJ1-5	CASRGANQPQHF	TGTGCCAGTAGGGGGGCCAACCAGCCCCAGCATTTT
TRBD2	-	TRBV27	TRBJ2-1	CASGLLAVAYNEQFF	TGTGCCAGCGGCCTCCTAGCGGTGGCCTACAATGAGCAGTTCTTC
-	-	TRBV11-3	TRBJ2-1	CASSLAPGSVNEQFF	TGTGCCAGCAGCTTAGCCCCGGGATCTGTGAATGAGCAGTTCTTC
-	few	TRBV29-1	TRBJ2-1	CSVEPTGSGQFF	TGCAGCGTTGAGCCCACCGGTTCTGGGCAGTTCTTC
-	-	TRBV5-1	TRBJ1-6	CASSLDQDSPLHF	TGCGCCAGCAGCTTGGACCAGGACTCACCCCTCCACTTT
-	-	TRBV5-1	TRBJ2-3	CASSLPPTDTQYF	TGCGCCAGCAGCTTGCCTCCCACAGATACGCAGTATTTT
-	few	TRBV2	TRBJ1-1	CASSDGRNTEAFF	TGTGCCAGCAGTGACGGGAGGAACACTGAAGCTTTCTTT
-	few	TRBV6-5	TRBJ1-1	CASSKQGPDTEAFF	TGTGCCAGCAGTAAGCAGGGACCCGACACTGAAGCTTTCTTT
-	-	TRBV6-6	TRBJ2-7	CASRELTGSYEQYF	TGTGCCAGCAGAGAGTTGACAGGATCCTACGAGCAGTACTTC
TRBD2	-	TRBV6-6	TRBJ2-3	CASSYSGGSGDTQYF	TGTGCCAGCAGTTACTCAGGCGGGAGTGGGGATACGCAGTATTTT
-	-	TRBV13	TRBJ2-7	CASSSLTSLYSEQYF	TGTGCCAGCAGCTCCCTTACTAGTCTCTACTCCGAGCAGTACTTC
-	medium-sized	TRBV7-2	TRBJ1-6	CASSSLSATSPLHF	TGTGCCAGCAGCTCCCTCTCGGCTACTTCACCCCTCCACTTT
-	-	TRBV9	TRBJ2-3	CASSVGQGIDTQYF	TGTGCCAGCAGCGTAGGGCAGGGGATAGATACGCAGTATTTT
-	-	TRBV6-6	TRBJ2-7	CASRSPTGLSIVQYF	TGTGCCAGCAGATCTCCGACTGGCCTTTCAATCGTGCAGTACTTC
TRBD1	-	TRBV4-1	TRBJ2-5	CASSQEPHRGRVGTQYF	TGCGCCAGCAGCCAAGAGCCGCACAGGGGGCGCGTCGGGACCCAGTACTTC
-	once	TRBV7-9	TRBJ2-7	CASSTRQARQYF	TGTGCCAGCAGCACACGACAGGCTCGGCAGTACTTC
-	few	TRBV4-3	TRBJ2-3	CASSQDYADTQYF	TGCGCCAGCAGCCAAGATTACGCAGATACGCAGTATTTT
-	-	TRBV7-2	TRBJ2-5	CASSFQGLGKETQYF	TGTGCCAGCAGCTTCCAGGGACTCGGAAAAGAGACCCAGTACTTC
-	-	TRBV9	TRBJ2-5	CASSVSGTFPQETQYF	TGTGCCAGCAGCGTATCGGGCACCTTCCCTCAAGAGACCCAGTACTTC
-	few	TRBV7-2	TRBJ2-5	CASSFRRGETQYF	TGTGCCAGCAGCTTCCGGCGGGGTGAGACCCAGTACTTC
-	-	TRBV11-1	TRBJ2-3	CASSLDLGGTDTQYF	TGTGCCAGCAGCTTAGACTTGGGGGGAACAGATACGCAGTATTTT
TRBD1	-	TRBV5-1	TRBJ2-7	CASSLDGTGIVSEQYF	TGCGCCAGCAGCTTGGATGGGACAGGGATTGTGAGCGAGCAGTACTTC
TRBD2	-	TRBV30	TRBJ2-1	CAWRGPSGRALNSYNEQFF	TGTGCCTGGAGAGGCCCTAGCGGGAGGGCCCTTAACTCCTACAATGAGCAGTTCTTC
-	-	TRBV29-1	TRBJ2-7	CSVRHTYEQYF	TGCAGCGTGAGGCACACTTACGAGCAGTACTTC
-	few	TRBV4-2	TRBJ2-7	CASSQSRGAPAYEQYF	TGTGCCAGCAGCCAATCACGGGGAGCACCAGCCTACGAGCAGTACTTC
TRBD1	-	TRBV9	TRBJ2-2	CASSVGTGIIGELFF	TGTGCCAGCAGCGTGGGGACAGGCATCATTGGGGAGCTGTTTTTT
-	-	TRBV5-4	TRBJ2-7	CASSLQGWEQYF	TGTGCCAGCAGCTTACAGGGTTGGGAGCAGTACTTC
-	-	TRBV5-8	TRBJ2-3	CASSLLAGINTDTQYF	TGTGCCAGCAGCTTATTGGCGGGAATTAACACAGATACGCAGTATTTT
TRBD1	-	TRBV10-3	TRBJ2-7	CAISRTGPSGEQYF	TGTGCCATCAGCCGGACAGGGCCTTCTGGCGAGCAGTACTTC
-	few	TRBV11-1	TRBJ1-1	CASSLTRYSTEAFF	TGTGCCAGCAGCTTAACGAGGTATTCCACTGAAGCTTTCTTT
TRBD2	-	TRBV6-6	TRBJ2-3	CASHPTSGAPDTQYF	TGTGCCAGCCACCCCACTAGCGGCGCTCCAGATACGCAGTATTTT
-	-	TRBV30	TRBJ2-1	CAWSDGGNNEQFF	TGTGCCTGGAGTGATGGCGGTAACAATGAGCAGTTCTTC
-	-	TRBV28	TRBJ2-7	CASSLGAGTYEQYF	TGTGCCAGCAGTTTAGGCGCAGGAACCTACGAGCAGTACTTC
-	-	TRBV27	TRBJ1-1	CASSLRGSTEAFF	TGTGCCAGCAGTTTGCGGGGGAGCACTGAAGCTTTCTTT
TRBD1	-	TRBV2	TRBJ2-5	CASSEAGGLETQYF	TGTGCCAGCAGTGAGGCAGGGGGTCTGGAGACCCAGTACTTC